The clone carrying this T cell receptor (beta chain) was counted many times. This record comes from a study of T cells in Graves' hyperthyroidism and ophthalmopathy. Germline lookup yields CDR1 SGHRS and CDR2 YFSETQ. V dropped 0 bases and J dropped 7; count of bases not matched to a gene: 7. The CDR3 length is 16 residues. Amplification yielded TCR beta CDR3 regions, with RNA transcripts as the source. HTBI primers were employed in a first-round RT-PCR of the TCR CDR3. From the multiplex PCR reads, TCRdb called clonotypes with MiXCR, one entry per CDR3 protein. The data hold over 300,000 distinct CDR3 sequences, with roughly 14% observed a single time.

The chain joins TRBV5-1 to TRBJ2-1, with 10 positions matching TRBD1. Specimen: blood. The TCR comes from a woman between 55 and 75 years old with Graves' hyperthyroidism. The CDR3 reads CASSLAMGQGRNEQFF. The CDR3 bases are TGCGCCAGCAGCTTGGCCATGGGACAGGGGAGGAATGAGCAGTTCTTC.